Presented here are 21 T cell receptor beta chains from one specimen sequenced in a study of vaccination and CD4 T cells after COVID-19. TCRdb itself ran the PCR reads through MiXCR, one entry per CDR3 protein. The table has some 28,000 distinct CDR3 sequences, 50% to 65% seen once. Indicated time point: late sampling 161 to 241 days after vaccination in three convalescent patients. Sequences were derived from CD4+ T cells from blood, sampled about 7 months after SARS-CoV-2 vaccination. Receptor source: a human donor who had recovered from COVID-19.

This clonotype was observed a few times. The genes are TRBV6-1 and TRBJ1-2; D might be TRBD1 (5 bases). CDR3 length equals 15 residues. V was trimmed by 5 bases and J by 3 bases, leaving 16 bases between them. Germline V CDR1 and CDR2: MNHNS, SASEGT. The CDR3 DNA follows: TGTGCCAGCAGTCTCCACAGGCGAGGACACTATGGCTACACCTTC. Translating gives CASSLHRRGHYGYTF.

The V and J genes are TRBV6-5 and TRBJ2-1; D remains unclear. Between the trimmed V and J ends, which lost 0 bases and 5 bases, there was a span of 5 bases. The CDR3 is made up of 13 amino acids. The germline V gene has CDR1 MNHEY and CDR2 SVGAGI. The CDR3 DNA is TGTGCCAGCAGTTACTCCGTAAACAATGAGCAGTTCTTC. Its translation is CASSYSVNNEQFF.

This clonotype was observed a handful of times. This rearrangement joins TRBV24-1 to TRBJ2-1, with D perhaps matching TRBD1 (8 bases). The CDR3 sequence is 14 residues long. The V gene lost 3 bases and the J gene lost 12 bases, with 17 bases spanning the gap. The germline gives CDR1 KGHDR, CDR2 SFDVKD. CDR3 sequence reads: CATSDTGGARGQFF. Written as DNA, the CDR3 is TGTGCCACCAGTGATACAGGGGGGGCTAGGGGGCAGTTCTTC.

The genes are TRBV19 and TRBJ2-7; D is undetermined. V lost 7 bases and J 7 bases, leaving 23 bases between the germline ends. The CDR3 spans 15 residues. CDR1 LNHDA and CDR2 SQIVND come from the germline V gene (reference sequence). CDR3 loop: CASTRTLRDLEEQYF. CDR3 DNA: TGTGCCAGTACCCGCACGCTCAGAGATCTCGAGGAGCAGTACTTC.

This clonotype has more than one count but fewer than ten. CDR3 DNA sequence: TGTGCCAGCAGCTTAGACGGAGAGAACACTGAAGCTTTCTTT. This encodes CASSLDGENTEAFF. The rearrangement links TRBV7-2 to TRBJ1-1, with D unclear. The CDR3 runs 14 residues. The ends were cut back, 1 base at V and 1 base at J, with 7 bases in the middle. In germline, CDR1 is SGHTA, CDR2 FQGNSA.

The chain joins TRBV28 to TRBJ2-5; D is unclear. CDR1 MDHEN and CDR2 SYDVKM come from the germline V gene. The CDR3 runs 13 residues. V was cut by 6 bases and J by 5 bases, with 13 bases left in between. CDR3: CASSPGHAETQYF. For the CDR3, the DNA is TGTGCCAGCAGCCCCGGCCACGCGGAGACCCAGTACTTC.

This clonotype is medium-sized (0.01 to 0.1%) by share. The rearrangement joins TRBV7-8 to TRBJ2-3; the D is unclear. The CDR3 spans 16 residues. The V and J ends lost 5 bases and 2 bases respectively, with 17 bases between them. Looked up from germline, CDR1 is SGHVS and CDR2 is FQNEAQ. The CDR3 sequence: CASSRPPRLDTDTQYF. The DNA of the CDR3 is TGTGCCAGCAGCCGCCCGCCGAGGCTAGACACAGATACGCAGTATTTT.

The CDR3, as DNA: TGCAGTGCTAGTGTAGGGGCAAACTGGCCCCAGCATTTT. Translating it yields CSASVGANWPQHF. V gene TRBV20-1 combines with J gene TRBJ1-5; TRBD1 is a possible D gene (5 bases). Trimming removed 3 bases at V and 9 bases at J, with 15 bases between. CDR3 size: 13 residues. From germline, CDR1 is DFQATT and CDR2 SNEGSKA (reference sequence).

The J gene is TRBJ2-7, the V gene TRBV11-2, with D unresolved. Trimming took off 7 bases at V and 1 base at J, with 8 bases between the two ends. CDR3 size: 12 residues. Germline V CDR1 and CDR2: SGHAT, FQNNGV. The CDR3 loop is CASTNLSYEQYF. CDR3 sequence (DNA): TGTGCCAGCACCAATTTGTCCTACGAGCAGTACTTC.

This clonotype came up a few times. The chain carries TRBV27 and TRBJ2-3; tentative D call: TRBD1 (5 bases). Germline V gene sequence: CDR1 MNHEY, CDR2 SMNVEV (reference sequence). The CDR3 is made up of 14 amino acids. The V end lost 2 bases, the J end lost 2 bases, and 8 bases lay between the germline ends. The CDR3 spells CASSLVGATDTQYF. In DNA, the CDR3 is TGTGCCAGCAGTTTAGTTGGGGCCACAGATACGCAGTATTTT.

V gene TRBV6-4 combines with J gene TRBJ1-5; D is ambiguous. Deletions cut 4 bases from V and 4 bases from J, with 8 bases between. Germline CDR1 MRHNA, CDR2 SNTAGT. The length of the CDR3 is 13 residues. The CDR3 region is CASSARENQPQHF. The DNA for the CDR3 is TGTGCCAGCAGTGCCCGGGAAAATCAGCCCCAGCATTTT.

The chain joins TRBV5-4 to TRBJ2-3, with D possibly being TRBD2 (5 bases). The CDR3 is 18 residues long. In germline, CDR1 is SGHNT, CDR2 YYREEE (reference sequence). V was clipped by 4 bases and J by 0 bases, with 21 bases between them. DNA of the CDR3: TGTGCCAGCAGCCGATCAATCCTCGGGGTAGGGAGCACAGATACGCAGTATTTT. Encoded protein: CASSRSILGVGSTDTQYF.

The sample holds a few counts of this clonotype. In nucleotides, the CDR3 is TGTGCCAGCAGCTTAGGACAGGGGACTGAAGCTTTCTTT. This encodes CASSLGQGTEAFF. The genes are TRBV7-9 and TRBJ1-1; 8 bases align to TRBD1. The CDR3 has 13 amino acids. CDR1 and CDR2 from the germline V gene are SEHNR and FQNEAQ (reference sequence). Losses at the gene ends were 1 base for V and 5 bases for J; bases not matched to a gene: 0.

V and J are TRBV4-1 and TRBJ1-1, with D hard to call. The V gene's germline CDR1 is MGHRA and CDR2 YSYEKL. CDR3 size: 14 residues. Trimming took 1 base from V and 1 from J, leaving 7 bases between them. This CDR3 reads CASSQVETNTEAFF. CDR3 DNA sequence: TGCGCCAGCAGCCAAGTCGAGACGAACACTGAAGCTTTCTTT.

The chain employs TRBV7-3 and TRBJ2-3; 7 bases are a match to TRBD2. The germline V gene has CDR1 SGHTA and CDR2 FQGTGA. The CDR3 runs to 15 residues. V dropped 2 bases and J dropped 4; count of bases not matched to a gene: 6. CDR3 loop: CASSLVGGRADTQYF. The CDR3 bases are TGTGCCAGCAGCTTAGTGGGTGGGAGGGCAGATACGCAGTATTTT.

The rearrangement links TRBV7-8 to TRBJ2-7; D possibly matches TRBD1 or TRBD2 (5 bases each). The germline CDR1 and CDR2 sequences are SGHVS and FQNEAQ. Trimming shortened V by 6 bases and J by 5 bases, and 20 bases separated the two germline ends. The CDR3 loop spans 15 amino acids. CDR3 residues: CASSSPGPRADEQYF. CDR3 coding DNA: TGTGCCAGCAGTTCGCCGGGACCCCGAGCCGACGAGCAGTACTTC.

CDR3 region: CASSRTSGSYNEQFF. The CDR3 nucleotides read TGTGCCAGCAGTCGCACTAGCGGCTCCTACAATGAGCAGTTCTTC. The chain combines TRBV27 with TRBJ2-1; 8 bases agree with TRBD2. Trimming cost V 5 bases and J 0 bases; bases outside gene matches: 3. CDR3 length: 15 residues. CDR1 and CDR2 from the germline V gene are MNHEY and SMNVEV (reference sequence).

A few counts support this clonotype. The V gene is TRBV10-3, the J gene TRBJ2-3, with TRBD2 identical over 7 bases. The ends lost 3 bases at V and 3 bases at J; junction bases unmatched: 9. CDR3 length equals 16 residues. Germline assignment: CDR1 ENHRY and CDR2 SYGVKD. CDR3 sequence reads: CAISEGWEGGTDTQYF. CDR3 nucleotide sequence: TGTGCCATCAGTGAAGGGTGGGAGGGAGGAACAGATACGCAGTATTTT.

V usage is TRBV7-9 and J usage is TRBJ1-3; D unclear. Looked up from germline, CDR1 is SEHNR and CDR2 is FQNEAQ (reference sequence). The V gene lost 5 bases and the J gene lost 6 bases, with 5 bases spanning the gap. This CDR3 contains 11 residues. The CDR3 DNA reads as TGTGCCAGCAGCCCATCAAACACCATATATTTT. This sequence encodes CASSPSNTIYF.

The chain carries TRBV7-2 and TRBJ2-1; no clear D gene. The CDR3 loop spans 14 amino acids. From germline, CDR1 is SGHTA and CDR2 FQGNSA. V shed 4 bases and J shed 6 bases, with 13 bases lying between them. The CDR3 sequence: CASSSSDGFNEQFF. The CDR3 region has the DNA TGTGCCAGCAGCTCCTCGGACGGGTTCAATGAGCAGTTCTTC. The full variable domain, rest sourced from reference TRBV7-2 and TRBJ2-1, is GAGVSQSPSNKVTEKGKDVELRCDPISGHTALYWYRQSLGQGLEFLIYFQGNSAPDKSGLPSDRFSAERTGGSVSTLTIQRTQQEDSAVYLCASSSSDGFNEQFFGPGTRLTVL.

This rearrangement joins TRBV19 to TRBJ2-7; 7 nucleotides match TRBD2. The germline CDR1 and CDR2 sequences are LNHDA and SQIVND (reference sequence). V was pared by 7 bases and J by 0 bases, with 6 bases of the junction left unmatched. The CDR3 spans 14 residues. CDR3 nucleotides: TGTGCCAGTACTTCAAGCGGGGACTCCTACGAGCAGTACTTC. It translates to CASTSSGDSYEQYF.